The 3 T cell receptor beta chains listed next were all sequenced from one sample in a study of T cells after yellow fever vaccination. TCRdb independently ran MiXCR on the 5' RACE reads; one entry per CDR3 protein. This sample yields around 340,000 distinct CDR3 sequences, of which over 8% are seen a single time; around 17% belongs to the top ten. Sample: PBMCs, taken on the day of the first yellow fever vaccination. These receptors originate from a man aged 18 to 35 who received the YFV17D yellow fever vaccine.

The chain joins TRBV6-1 to TRBJ1-2, with TRBD1 matching over 7 bases. V lost 4 bases and J lost 8; bases outside the gene matches: 7. The CDR3 covers 13 residues. From germline, CDR1 is MNHNS and CDR2 SASEGT. CDR3 DNA sequence: TGTGCCAGCAGTGTCCCAGGGGGACGGGGCTACACCTTC. Translating it yields CASSVPGGRGYTF.

This clonotype was observed a handful of times. The chain links TRBV6-5 to TRBJ2-2; TRBD1 matches at 10 bases. The CDR3 is 18 residues long. Germline loops: CDR1 MNHEY, CDR2 SVGAGI. The V and J ends lost 4 bases and 0 bases, in that order; junction bases with no gene match: 8. CDR3 protein: CASSLDPGQGTNTGELFF. In DNA, the CDR3 is TGTGCCAGCAGTTTAGACCCGGGACAGGGGACGAACACCGGGGAGCTGTTTTTT.

The CDR3 sequence is CASSYRGNTQYF. In DNA form, the CDR3 reads TGTGCCAGCAGTTACAGGGGAAATACGCAGTATTTT. The chain combines TRBV6-2 or TRBV6-3 with TRBJ2-3, with D possibly matching TRBD1 (5 bases). Trimming took 2 bases from V and 7 from J, leaving 7 bases between them. The germline CDR1 and CDR2 sequences are MNHEY and SVGEGT. This CDR3 contains 12 residues.